Below, one T cell receptor (beta chain) is given with its context. It has no known antigen specificity. Just one base apart from a much larger clone, this may be a read error. Full-length TCR variable regions were amplified by 5' RACE PCR with constant-region reverse primers, followed by semi-nested PCR with Nested Universal Primer A. The ReliaPrep RNA Cell Miniprep System was used to extract total RNA, which was then reverse transcribed into 5'RACE-ready cDNA with the SMARTer RACE 5'/3' Kit. An Illumina MiSeq was used to sequence the full-length TCR alpha and beta libraries, which had been barcoded with multiplex adaptors. In the original analysis: For each of nine subset-tissue groups, sequencing data from the five patients were combined, and the groups were compared by unsupervised clustering of TCR gene usage. The Morisita-Horn index was used to calculate repertoire similarity, with shared sequences weighted by how much each contributed to each repertoire. The public reads were reprocessed in TCRdb via fastp at Q25 and MiXCR, keeping in-frame beta chains. Rows are unified per CDR3 protein, each entry keeping the most common DNA and genes. TCRdb's processing, not the authors' own work, is the source of the V and J calls. Within this sample are 10,000 to 15,000 distinct CDR3 sequences, with 23% of them counted one time only. Around 2.9% of the sample belongs to the ten largest clones.

This entry comes from a study (dated by TCRdb to about 2015). Broadly, across the study: The study examined whether tumor-infiltrating Tregs in breast cancer are drawn from blood Tregs or arise in situ by conversion from other CD4+ T cell subsets.

Here is what the overall study found, with its caveats: The TCR alpha and beta sequences of tumor-infiltrating Tregs showed the greatest overlap with tumor naive CD4+ T cells, followed by blood naive CD4+ T cells. The validation in the larger cohort was limited to a single TCR beta V-J rearrangement instead of whole repertoires. In terms of TCR gene usage, tumor memory CD4+ T cells clustered together with blood and lymph node memory CD4+ cells, as well as with lymph node naive CD4+ cells.

Reading the germline V gene gives CDR1 KGHSH and CDR2 LQKENI. V is shortened by 3 bases, J by 7 bases, and the region joining them spans 18 bases. From its cysteine to its phenylalanine, the CDR3 spans 15 amino acids. Here the CDR3 DNA is all that survives: 45 bases in frame from base 1. The Miltenyi Naive CD4+ T Cell Isolation kit was used to purify naive CD4+ T cells, and Tregs were depleted with CD25 microbeads. Tregs, naive and memory CD4+ T cells from tumor, blood and ipsilateral draining lymph nodes of about five breast cancer patients underwent full-length TCR alpha and beta sequencing. Mononuclear cells from lymph nodes or about 55 ml of peripheral blood were isolated by Ficoll density gradient centrifugation. A purity exceeding 90% was confirmed by FACS for the sorted cell populations.

The sequence links TRBV18 to TRBJ1-2; no D gene can be assigned with confidence. The sample comprised naive CD4+ T cells sorted from blood. Taken with the paper, the label for cell subset or site translates to: naive CD4+ T cells, CD4+CD45RA+CD25-. The clonotype originates from a female donor with breast cancer. The DNA sequence is as follows: TGTGCCAGCTCACCTGCTCGGACGGGTTCTACTGGCTACACCTTC. The encoded protein is CASSPARTGSTGYTF.